The source of this T cell receptor (beta chain) is a study of shared clonotypes between healthy human individuals. Study results and caveats: The researchers took only blood, and tissue repertoires probably look different.

As to this clone: Its specificity is unknown.

Trimming took off 7 bases at V and 5 bases at J, with 18 bases between the two ends. The CDR3 extends over 14 amino acids. The germline gives CDR1 LNHDA, CDR2 SQIVND (reference sequence). Clones were read by immunoSEQ multiplex PCR, and TCRdb kept only the in-frame ones, dropping some. The sample consists of 2,500,000 or so clones, roughly 90% of them appearing once. This sequence was found in a man aged 18 to 30 in good health. Some clones in this sample may be carry-over from other donors' samples. Material: naive CD4+ T cells from PBMCs. Noted subset: CD45RA+ positively selected. V and J are TRBV19 and TRBJ2-7, with D perhaps matching TRBD1 (5 bases). CDR3 sequence (DNA): TGTGCCAGTACCCTAGTGTGGGGCCGGAACGAGCAGTACTTC. Amino acids: CASTLVWGRNEQYF.